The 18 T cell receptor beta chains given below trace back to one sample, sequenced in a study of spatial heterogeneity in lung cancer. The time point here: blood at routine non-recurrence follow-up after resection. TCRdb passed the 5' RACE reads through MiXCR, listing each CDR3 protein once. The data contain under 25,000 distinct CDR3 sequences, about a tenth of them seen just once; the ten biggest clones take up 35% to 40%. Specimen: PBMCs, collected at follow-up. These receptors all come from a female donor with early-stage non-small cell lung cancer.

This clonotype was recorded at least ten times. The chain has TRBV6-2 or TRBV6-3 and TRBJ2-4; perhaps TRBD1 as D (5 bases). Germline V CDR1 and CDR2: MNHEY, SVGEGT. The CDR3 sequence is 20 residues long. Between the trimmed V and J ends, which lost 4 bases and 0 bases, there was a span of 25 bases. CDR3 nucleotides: TGTGCCAGCAGTTCCCAGAACGTCGTCGACAGCAGTCTAGCCAAAAACATTCAGTACTTC. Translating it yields CASSSQNVVDSSLAKNIQYF.

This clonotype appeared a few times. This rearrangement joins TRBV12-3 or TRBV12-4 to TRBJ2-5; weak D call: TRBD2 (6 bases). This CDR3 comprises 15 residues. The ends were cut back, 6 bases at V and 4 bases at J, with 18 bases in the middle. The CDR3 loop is CASRGSAAGSETQYF. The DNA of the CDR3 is TGTGCCAGCAGAGGGTCGGCGGCGGGATCAGAGACCCAGTACTTC.

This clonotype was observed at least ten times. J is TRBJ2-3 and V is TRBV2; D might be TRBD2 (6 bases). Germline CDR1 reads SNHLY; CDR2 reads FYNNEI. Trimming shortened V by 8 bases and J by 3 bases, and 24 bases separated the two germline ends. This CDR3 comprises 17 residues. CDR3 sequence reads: CASAPRRASRRTDTQYF. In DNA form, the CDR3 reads TGTGCCAGCGCTCCCAGGAGGGCTAGCCGAAGGACAGATACGCAGTATTTT.

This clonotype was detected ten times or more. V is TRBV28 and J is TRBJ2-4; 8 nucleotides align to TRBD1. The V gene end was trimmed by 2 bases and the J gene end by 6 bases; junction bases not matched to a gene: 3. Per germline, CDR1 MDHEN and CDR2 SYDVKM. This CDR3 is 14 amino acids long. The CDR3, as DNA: TGTGCCAGCAGTTTACAGGGGGCGGTAAACATTCAGTACTTC. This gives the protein CASSLQGAVNIQYF.

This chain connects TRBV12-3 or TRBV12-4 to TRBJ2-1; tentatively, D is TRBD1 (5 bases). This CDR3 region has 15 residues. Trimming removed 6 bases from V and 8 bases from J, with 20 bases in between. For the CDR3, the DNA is TGTGCCAGCAGCTCACCCCAACCCCAGGGCCATGAGCAGTTCTTC. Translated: CASSSPQPQGHEQFF.

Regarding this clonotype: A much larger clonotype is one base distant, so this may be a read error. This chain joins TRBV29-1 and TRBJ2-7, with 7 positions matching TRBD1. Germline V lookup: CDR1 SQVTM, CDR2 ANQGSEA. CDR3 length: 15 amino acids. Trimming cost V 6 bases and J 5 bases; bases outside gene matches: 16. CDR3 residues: CSVLSYRGHGDEQYF. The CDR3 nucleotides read TGCAGCGTCCTGAGTTACAGGGGCCACGGTGACGAGCAGTACTTC.

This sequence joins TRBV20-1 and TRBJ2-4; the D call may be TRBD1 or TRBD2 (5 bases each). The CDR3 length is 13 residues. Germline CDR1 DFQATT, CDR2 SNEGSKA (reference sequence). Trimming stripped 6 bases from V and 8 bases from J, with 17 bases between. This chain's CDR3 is CSAPPVRGDIQYF. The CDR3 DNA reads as TGCAGTGCACCCCCGGTTCGAGGGGACATTCAGTACTTC.

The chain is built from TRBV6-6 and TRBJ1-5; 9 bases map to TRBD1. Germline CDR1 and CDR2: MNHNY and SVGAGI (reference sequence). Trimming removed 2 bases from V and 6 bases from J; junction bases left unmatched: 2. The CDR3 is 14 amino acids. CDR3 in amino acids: CASSYTGGVQPQHF. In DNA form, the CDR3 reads TGTGCCAGCAGTTACACAGGGGGCGTTCAGCCCCAGCATTTT.

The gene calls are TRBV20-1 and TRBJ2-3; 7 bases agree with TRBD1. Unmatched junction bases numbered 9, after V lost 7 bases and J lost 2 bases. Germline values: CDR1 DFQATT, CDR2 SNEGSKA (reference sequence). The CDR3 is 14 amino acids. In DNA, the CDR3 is TGCAGTGAGAGGGGGCAGGGTAACACAGATACGCAGTATTTT. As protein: CSERGQGNTDTQYF.

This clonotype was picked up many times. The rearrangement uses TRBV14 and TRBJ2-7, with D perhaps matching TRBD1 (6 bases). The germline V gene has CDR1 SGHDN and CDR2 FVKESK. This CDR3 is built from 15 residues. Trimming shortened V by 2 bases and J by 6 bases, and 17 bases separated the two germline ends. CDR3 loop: CASSQRGAAGVEQYF. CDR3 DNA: TGTGCCAGCAGCCAACGGGGTGCGGCAGGGGTCGAGCAGTACTTC. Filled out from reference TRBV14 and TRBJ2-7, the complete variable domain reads EAGVTQFPSHSVIEKGQTVTLRCDPISGHDNLYWYRRVMGKEIKFLLHFVKESKQDESGMPNNRFLAERTGGTYSTLKVQPAELEDSGVYFCASSQRGAAGVEQYFGPGTRLTVT.

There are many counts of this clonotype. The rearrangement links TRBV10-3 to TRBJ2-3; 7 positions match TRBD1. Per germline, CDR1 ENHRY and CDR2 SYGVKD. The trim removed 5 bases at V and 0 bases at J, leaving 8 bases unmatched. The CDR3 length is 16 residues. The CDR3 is CAISPMTGSSTDTQYF. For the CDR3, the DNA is TGTGCCATCAGTCCCATGACAGGGTCTAGCACAGATACGCAGTATTTT.

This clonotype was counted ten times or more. CDR3 bases: TGTGCCAGCAGCCTCCGGACCGGCGGGGATACGCAGTATTTT. Protein sequence: CASSLRTGGDTQYF. The chain is built from TRBV7-6 and TRBJ2-3, with D tentatively TRBD2 (5 bases). From germline, CDR1 is SGHVS and CDR2 FNYEAQ. There are 14 residues in the CDR3. The V end was cut by 5 bases, the J end by 6 bases, with 15 bases between.

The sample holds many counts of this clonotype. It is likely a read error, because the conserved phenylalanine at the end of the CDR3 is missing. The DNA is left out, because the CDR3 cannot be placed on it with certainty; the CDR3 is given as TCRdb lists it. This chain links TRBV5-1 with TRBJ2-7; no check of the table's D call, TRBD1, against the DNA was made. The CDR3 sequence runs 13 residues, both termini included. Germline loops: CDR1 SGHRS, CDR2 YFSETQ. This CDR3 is CASSPGQGSQLIL.

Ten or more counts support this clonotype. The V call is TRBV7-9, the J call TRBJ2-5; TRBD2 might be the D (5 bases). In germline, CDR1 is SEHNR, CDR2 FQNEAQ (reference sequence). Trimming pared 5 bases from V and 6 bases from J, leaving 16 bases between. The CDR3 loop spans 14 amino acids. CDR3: CASSPTRHGKTQYF. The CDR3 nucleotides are TGTGCCAGCAGCCCCACCAGACACGGGAAGACCCAGTACTTC.

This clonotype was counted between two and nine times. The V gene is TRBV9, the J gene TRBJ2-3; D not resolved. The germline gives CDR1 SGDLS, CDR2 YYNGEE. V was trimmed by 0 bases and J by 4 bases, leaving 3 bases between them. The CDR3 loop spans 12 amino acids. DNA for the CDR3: TGTGCCAGCAGCGTAGGGGCAGATACGCAGTATTTT. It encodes CASSVGADTQYF.

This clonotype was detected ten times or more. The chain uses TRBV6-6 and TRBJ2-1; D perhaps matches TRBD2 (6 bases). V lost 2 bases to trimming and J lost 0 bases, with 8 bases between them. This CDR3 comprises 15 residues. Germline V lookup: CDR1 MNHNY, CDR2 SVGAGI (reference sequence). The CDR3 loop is CASSYEGGSYNEQFF. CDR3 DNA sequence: TGTGCCAGCAGTTACGAGGGAGGCTCCTACAATGAGCAGTTCTTC.

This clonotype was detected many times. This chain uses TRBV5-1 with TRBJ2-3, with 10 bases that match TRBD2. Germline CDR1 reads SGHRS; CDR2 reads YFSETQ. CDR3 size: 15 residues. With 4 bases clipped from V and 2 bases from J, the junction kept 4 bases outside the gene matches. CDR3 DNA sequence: TGCGCCAGCAGCCCAGCGGGGGGGTCCACAGATACGCAGTATTTT. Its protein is CASSPAGGSTDTQYF. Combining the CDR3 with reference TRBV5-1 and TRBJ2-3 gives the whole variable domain KAGVTQTPRYLIKTRGQQVTLSCSPISGHRSVSWYQQTPGQGLQFLFEYFSETQRNKGNFPGRFSGRQFSNSRSEMNVSTLELGDSALYLCASSPAGGSTDTQYFGPGTRLTVL.

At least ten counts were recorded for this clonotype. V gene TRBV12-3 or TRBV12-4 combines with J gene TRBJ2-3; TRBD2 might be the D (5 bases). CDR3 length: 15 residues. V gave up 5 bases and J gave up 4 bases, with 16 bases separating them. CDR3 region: CASSPGLARADTQYF. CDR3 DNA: TGTGCCAGCAGTCCGGGTCTAGCCCGAGCAGATACGCAGTATTTT.